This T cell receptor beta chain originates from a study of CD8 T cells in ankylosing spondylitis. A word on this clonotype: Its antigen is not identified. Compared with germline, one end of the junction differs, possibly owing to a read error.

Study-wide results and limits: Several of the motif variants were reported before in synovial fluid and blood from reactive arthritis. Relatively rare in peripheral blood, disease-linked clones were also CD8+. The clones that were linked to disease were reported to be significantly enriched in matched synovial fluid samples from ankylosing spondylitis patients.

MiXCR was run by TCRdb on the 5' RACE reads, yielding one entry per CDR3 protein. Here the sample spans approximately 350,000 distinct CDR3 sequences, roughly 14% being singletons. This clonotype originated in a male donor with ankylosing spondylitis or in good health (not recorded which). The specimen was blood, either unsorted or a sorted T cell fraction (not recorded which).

The CDR3 is CACSQESREGSYNEQFF. CDR3 bases: TGTGCCTGCAGCCAAGAATCGCGGGAGGGCTCCTACAATGAGCAGTTCTTC. V gene TRBV3-1 combines with J gene TRBJ2-1; TRBD2 matches at 9 bases. This CDR3 contains 17 residues. Germline loops: CDR1 LGHDT, CDR2 YNNKEL (reference sequence).